This TCR beta chain was identified during a study of human T cells and chemical hapten exposure. The wider study: Scalp application of diphenylcyclopropenone was performed weekly in patients across the entire approximately 24-week study. Findings of the study overall: No shift was seen in TCRs above 1 in 1000 frequency with DPC sensitization. PT1 expanded TCR counts correlated positively with patch test score. Against controls, expanded TCRs gave rise to significantly more large CDR3 similarity clusters.

The V gene's germline CDR1 is SEHNR and CDR2 FQNEAQ (reference sequence). The CDR3 consists of 13 residues. Between the trimmed V and J ends, which lost 5 bases and 7 bases, there was a span of 11 bases. TCRdb re-derived calls from the RACE reads in MiXCR, one entry per CDR3 protein. The profile shows about 96,000 distinct CDR3 sequences, about 9.6% of them singletons. Turning to this clonotype: Its antigen is unknown.

Time point of the sample: patch test 2, 6 weeks after DPC sensitization. Treatment specified: therapeutic diphenylcyclopropenone sensitization with weekly scalp DPC. The clonotype originates from a woman between 40 and 50 years old with alopecia areata. Some clones in this sample may be carry-over from other donors' samples. Sequenced material: whole blood, taken in connection with sensitization to the hapten diphenylcyclopropenone (DPC). The chain joins TRBV7-9 to TRBJ1-4, with no clear D. The CDR3, as DNA: TGTGCCAGCAGCACTCGGGAGCGTGAAAAACTGTTTTTT. It specifies CASSTREREKLFF.